The 18 T cell receptor beta chains below were found in one sample sequenced in a study of breast tumors, draining lymph nodes, adjacent tissues. TCRdb processed the multiplex PCR reads anew with MiXCR; each CDR3 protein has one entry. Of some 170,000 distinct CDR3 sequences in the sample, more than 25% were seen once. The lymph nodes were axillary draining lymph nodes from breast cancer patients. The specimen was axillary lymph node tissue. Source of these receptors: a female donor with breast cancer. Some clones in this sample may be carry-over from other donors' samples.

The rearrangement joins TRBV19 to TRBJ1-5; the D is unclear. Germline lookup yields CDR1 LNHDA and CDR2 SQIVND (reference sequence). CDR3 length: 15 amino acids. With 1 base removed from V and 7 bases from J, the gap between germline ends came to 14 bases. CDR3 in amino acids: CASSIAVGVVQPQHF. CDR3 DNA: TGTGCCAGTAGTATAGCGGTCGGGGTTGTACAGCCCCAGCATTTT. The entire variable domain, with the rest obtained from reference TRBV19 and TRBJ1-5, is as follows: DGGITQSPKYLFRKEGQNVTLSCEQNLNHDAMYWYRQDPGQGLRLIYYSQIVNDFQKGDIAEGYSVSREKKESFPLTVTSAQKNPTAFYLCASSIAVGVVQPQHFGDGTRLSIL.

This clonotype has at least ten counts. The genes are TRBV28 and TRBJ2-7; possibly TRBD2 for D (6 bases). The CDR3 contains 14 residues. V was shortened by 3 bases and J by 0 bases, with 9 bases between the two germline ends. The germline V gene encodes CDR1 MDHEN and CDR2 SYDVKM. The CDR3 nucleotides read TGTGCCAGCAGTTTGGGCGGGGACTCCTACGAGCAGTACTTC. Residues: CASSLGGDSYEQYF.

This clonotype was counted at least ten times. One end of the junction varies from germline; a read error may be responsible. This chain joins TRBV5-1 and TRBJ1-6; no definite D call. The germline gives CDR1 SGHRS, CDR2 YFSETQ. The CDR3 totals 14 residues. The CDR3 region has the DNA TGCGCCAGCAGCCTTACACCGAACAATTCCCCCCTCCACTTT. Translation gives CASSLTPNNSPLHF.

This clonotype was recorded at least ten times. J is TRBJ1-4 and V is TRBV15; D possibly corresponds to TRBD1 (5 bases). This CDR3 is built from 17 residues. The germline CDR1 and CDR2 sequences are LNHNV and YYDKDF (reference sequence). Trimming removed 5 bases at V and 7 bases at J, with 23 bases between. The CDR3 nucleotides read TGTGCCACCAGCCTTGGACACGGATCCTCCGGCGGTGAAAAACTGTTTTTT. It encodes CATSLGHGSSGGEKLFF.

This clonotype was seen at least ten times. The DNA for the CDR3 is TGTGCCAGCAGTGAAGGAGGCACTTCACCCCTCCACTTT. Translating gives CASSEGGTSPLHF. The V call is TRBV2, the J call TRBJ1-6; D is undetermined. Germline CDR1 SNHLY, CDR2 FYNNEI. The CDR3 has 13 residues. The V gene lost 1 base and the J gene lost 9 bases, with 7 bases spanning the gap.

This clonotype was counted only a few times. A much bigger clone sits one base away, suggesting this may be a read error. This CDR3 reads CASSFGTADYGYTF. CDR3 DNA sequence: TGTGCCAGCAGCTTCGGAACAGCTGACTATGGCTACACCTTC. The J gene is TRBJ1-2, the V gene TRBV5-6, with D uncertain. In germline, CDR1 is SGHDT, CDR2 YYEEEE. This CDR3 region has 14 residues. V shed 2 bases and J shed 3 bases, with 11 bases lying between them.

V gene TRBV6-5 combines with J gene TRBJ1-5; no clear D gene. CDR1 is MNHEY, CDR2 SVGAGI, per germline. The ends were cut back, 3 bases at V and 7 bases at J, with 16 bases in the middle. This CDR3 comprises 15 residues. CDR3 nucleotides: TGTGCCAGCAGTTATGCGGGTGGTCTTAACCAGCCCCAGCATTTT. Amino acids: CASSYAGGLNQPQHF.

The CDR3: CASSGPGRLCSGNTIYF. In DNA form, the CDR3 reads TGTGCCAGCAGTGGCCCTGGGAGGCTGTGCTCTGGAAACACCATATATTTT. The chain joins TRBV25-1 to TRBJ1-3, with unresolved D. The germline V gene encodes CDR1 MGHDK and CDR2 SYGVNS. The CDR3 sequence is 17 residues long. V lost 4 bases to trimming and J lost 0 bases, with 16 bases between them.

The V and J genes are TRBV6-4 and TRBJ1-1; D gene ambiguous. There are 13 residues in the CDR3. Trimming shortened V by 6 bases and J by 1 base, and 9 bases separated the two germline ends. The germline V gene has CDR1 MRHNA and CDR2 SNTAGT. CDR3 sequence reads: CASSEAWNTEAFF. The CDR3, as DNA: TGTGCCAGCAGCGAGGCTTGGAACACTGAAGCTTTCTTT.

In the case of this clonotype: A much larger clone differs from this one at a single base, so this may be a read error. This sequence joins TRBV6-2 or TRBV6-3 and TRBJ2-3, with 7 bases matching TRBD1. Germline V gene lookup returns CDR1 MNHEY and CDR2 SVGEGT. The CDR3 extends over 20 amino acids. CDR3 residues: CASSYNVVSTGWTLVDTPYF. The CDR3 region has the DNA TGTGCCAGCAGTTATAATGTCGTATCGACAGGGTGGACGCTTGTGGATACGCCGTATTTT.

This clonotype turned up a few times. This may be a read error, as it is one base from a much larger clone. No conserved phenylalanine or tryptophan ends this CDR3, so it is likely a read error. J is TRBJ1-4 and V is TRBV12-3 or TRBV12-4, with a tentative D call TRBD1 (5 bases). CDR3 length: 18 residues. V was shortened by 6 bases and J by 0 bases, with 20 bases between the two germline ends. The CDR3 spells CASRTGRNSLPTNEKLFS. The CDR3 nucleotides read TGTGCCAGCAGAACGGGACGCAATTCACTCCCAACTAATGAAAAACTGTTTTCT.

In regard to this clonotype: Since a much larger clone is just one base distant, this may be a read error. V is TRBV28 and J is TRBJ2-3; D remains unclear. CDR1 and CDR2 from the germline V gene are MDHEN and SYDVKM. The CDR3 has 13 amino acids. V gave up 6 bases and J gave up 4 bases, with 11 bases separating them. Here the CDR3 reads CASRLTGADTQYF. DNA for the CDR3: TGTGCCAGCAGGTTAACGGGCGCAGATACGCAGTATTTT. The entire variable domain, with the rest obtained from reference TRBV28 and TRBJ2-3, is as follows: DVKVTQSSRYLVKRTGEKVFLECVQDMDHENMFWYRQDPGLGLRLIYFSYDVKMKEKGDIPEGYSVSREKKERFSLILESASTNQTSMYLCASRLTGADTQYFGPGTRLTVL.

This clonotype was seen at least ten times. The CDR3 DNA sequence: TGTGCCAGCAGCACGGCCCCGGGCCTTTGGGAGCAGTACTTC. Translated: CASSTAPGLWEQYF. V is TRBV7-2 and J is TRBJ2-7; D unresolved. This CDR3 region has 14 residues. Germline V gene lookup returns CDR1 SGHTA and CDR2 FQGNSA. V was pared by 5 bases and J by 7 bases, with 18 bases between.

This clonotype was counted between two and nine times. The V gene is TRBV28, the J gene TRBJ2-7; TRBD2 is a possible D gene (6 bases). Trimming removed 6 bases at V and 4 bases at J, with 7 bases between. From germline, CDR1 is MDHEN and CDR2 SYDVKM. The CDR3 extends over 11 amino acids. CDR3 loop: CASREGYEQYF. The DNA of the CDR3 is TGTGCCAGCAGGGAGGGGTACGAGCAGTACTTC.

This clonotype was detected many times. The chain links TRBV2 to TRBJ1-4; unclear D gene. Trimming removed 8 bases at V and 5 bases at J, with 15 bases between. CDR1 is SNHLY, CDR2 FYNNEI, per germline. The CDR3 has 14 amino acids. The CDR3 coding sequence is TGTGCCAGCCGTCCGACATATCTGAATGAAAAACTGTTTTTT. Its protein is CASRPTYLNEKLFF.

In this sample, this clonotype turned up many times. J is TRBJ2-7 and V is TRBV7-9, with 8 bases aligning to TRBD2. This CDR3 contains 14 residues. J lost 7 bases, V lost 5 bases, and 10 bases had no gene match. In germline, CDR1 is SEHNR, CDR2 FQNEAQ (reference sequence). CDR3 DNA: TGTGCCAGCAGCACAGCGGGAGCTCCCAGGGAGCAGTACTTC. Its translation is CASSTAGAPREQYF.

This clonotype was counted once. This rearrangement joins TRBV28 to TRBJ1-2, with a possible D match to TRBD1 (6 bases). The CDR3 extends over 14 amino acids. Between the trimmed V and J ends, which lost 5 bases and 6 bases, there was a span of 16 bases. Germline assignment: CDR1 MDHEN and CDR2 SYDVKM. CDR3 in amino acids: CASSPRGGLDGYTF. In nucleotides, the CDR3 is TGTGCCAGCAGTCCCCGTGGGGGCCTAGATGGCTACACCTTC.

As to this clonotype: This likely comes from a read error, as the CDR3 has no conserved phenylalanine or tryptophan at its end. The J gene is TRBJ2-7, the V gene TRBV20-1, with TRBD1 as a possible D gene (6 bases). Between the trimmed V and J ends, which lost 0 bases and 4 bases, there was a span of 13 bases. This CDR3 contains 14 residues. Germline CDR1 is DFQATT and CDR2 is SNEGSKA (reference sequence). This CDR3 is CSARDHTGRYEQYS. The CDR3 DNA sequence: TGCAGTGCTAGAGATCATACAGGGCGGTACGAGCAGTACTCC.